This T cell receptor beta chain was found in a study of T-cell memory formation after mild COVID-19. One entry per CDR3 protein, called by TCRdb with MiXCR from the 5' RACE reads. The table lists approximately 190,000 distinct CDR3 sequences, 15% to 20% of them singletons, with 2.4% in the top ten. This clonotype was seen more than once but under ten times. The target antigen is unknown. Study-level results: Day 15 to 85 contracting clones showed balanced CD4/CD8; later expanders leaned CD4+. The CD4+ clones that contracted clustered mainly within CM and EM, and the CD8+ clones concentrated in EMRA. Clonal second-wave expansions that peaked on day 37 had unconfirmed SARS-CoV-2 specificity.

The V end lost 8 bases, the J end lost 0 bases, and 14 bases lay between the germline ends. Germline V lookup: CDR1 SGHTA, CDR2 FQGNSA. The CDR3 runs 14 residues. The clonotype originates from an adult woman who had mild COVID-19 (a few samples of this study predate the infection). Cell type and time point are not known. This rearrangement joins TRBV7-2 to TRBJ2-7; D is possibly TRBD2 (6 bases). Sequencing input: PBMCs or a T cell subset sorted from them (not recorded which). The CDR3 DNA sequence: TGTGCCAGCGGGCTAGGAGGGACCTCCTACGAGCAGTACTTC. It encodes CASGLGGTSYEQYF.